Listed below are T cell receptor beta chains from one sample, sequenced in a study of T cell repertoires in cytomegalovirus infection. TCRdb ran MiXCR on the reads and lists one entry per CDR3 protein. The sample records under 200,000 distinct CDR3 sequences, roughly 9% being singletons. Sequenced sample: PBMCs. These receptors were collected from a human donor in good health (CMV status not recorded). Some clones in this sample may be carry-over from other donors' samples. Each CDR3 is given with its conserved first and last residue. A D gene is named only where the DNA matches it firmly. Clone size, where shown, is once, few, many, or a class for clones that have expanded.

v_gene	d_gene	abundance	j_gene	CDR3nt	CDR3aa
TRBV23-1	-	-	TRBJ1-1	TGCGCCGAACTGGGGGGGGCCCATTACACTGAAGCTTTCTTT	CAELGGAHYTEAFF
TRBV19	-	-	TRBJ2-1	TGTGCCAGTAGTATCCGCCAGGGCAAGGATGAGCAGTTCTTC	CASSIRQGKDEQFF
TRBV7-2	-	many	TRBJ2-1	TGTGCCAGCAGCTTAGCGGTCTTTTATGAGCAGTTCTTC	CASSLAVFYEQFF
TRBV7-2	TRBD1	many	TRBJ2-5	TGTGCCAGCAGCCTGACAGGGGGTGGAGAGACCCAGTACTTC	CASSLTGGGETQYF
TRBV12-3/TRBV12-4	-	-	TRBJ2-1	TGTGCCAGCAGTCTCTCCCGAACCGGGACTCCGGTTGGTGAGCAGTTCTTC	CASSLSRTGTPVGEQFF
TRBV7-9	-	few	TRBJ1-2	TGTGCCAGCAGCCCACGCTTCGTTTTTGATGGCTACACCTTC	CASSPRFVFDGYTF
TRBV12-3/TRBV12-4	-	-	TRBJ2-7	TGTGCCAGCAGTCCAACCAGGGGCGGCTACGAGCAGTACTTC	CASSPTRGGYEQYF
TRBV7-8	TRBD1	many	TRBJ2-4	TGTGCCAGCAGCTTACAGGGGGCGGCCAAAAACATTCAGTACTTC	CASSLQGAAKNIQYF
TRBV19	-	-	TRBJ2-7	TGTGCCAGTAGTATAAGCCCCTACGAGCAGTACTTC	CASSISPYEQYF
TRBV7-2	TRBD2	many	TRBJ2-4	TGTGCCAGCAGCTTCCACGGGGTGACTAGCGGGAGGTCACTAGCCAAAAACATTCAGTACTTC	CASSFHGVTSGRSLAKNIQYF
TRBV14	-	many	TRBJ2-7	TGTGCCAGCAGCTCGTACTCAGGTTCGTACGAGCAGTACTTC	CASSSYSGSYEQYF
TRBV19	-	-	TRBJ1-2	TGTGCCAGTAGTCCCCCCGGGACGGTAATAGAAGGCTACACCTTC	CASSPPGTVIEGYTF
TRBV28	-	many	TRBJ2-7	TGTGCCAGCAGTTACAGCCCGGGGCAGCTCTGGTACGAGCAGTACTTC	CASSYSPGQLWYEQYF
TRBV5-1	TRBD2	few	TRBJ2-7	TGCGCCAGCAGCTTGATAGGGTTGGCTAGCGGGTACCCTAGCGAGCAGTACTTC	CASSLIGLASGYPSEQYF
TRBV5-4	-	few	TRBJ1-1	TGTGCCAGCAGCGATCCCTCGGGGGGGCCCACTGAAGCTTTCTTT	CASSDPSGGPTEAFF
TRBV7-9	-	many	TRBJ2-7	TGTGCCAGCAGCTTAGCGCTGGCAGGCCTCTACGAGCAGTACTTC	CASSLALAGLYEQYF
TRBV7-9	-	many	TRBJ1-1	TGTGCCAGCAGCTTAAGTGAGGGGGCTGAAGCTTTCTTT	CASSLSEGAEAFF
TRBV6-4	-	many	TRBJ2-2	TGTGCCAGCAGTGCCAGTAGCACCGGGGAGCTGTTTTTT	CASSASSTGELFF
TRBV11-1	-	many	TRBJ2-7	TGTGCCAGCAGCTTGGTTTCTAGCAGGAATTTCCACGAGCAGTACTTC	CASSLVSSRNFHEQYF
TRBV20-1	TRBD2	many	TRBJ2-7	TGCAGTGCTATACTAGCGGTGGAGCAGTACTTC	CSAILAVEQYF
TRBV7-2	-	many	TRBJ2-3	TGTGCCAGCAGCCAGCTAGGTCTTCCCGCAGATACGCAGTATTTT	CASSQLGLPADTQYF
TRBV7-2	-	many	TRBJ1-6	TGTGCCAGCAGACCGGGACGGACCAATTCACCCCTCCACTTT	CASRPGRTNSPLHF
TRBV7-2	-	many	TRBJ1-1	TGTGCCAGCAGCTCCGGACTGATCACTGAAGCTTTCTTT	CASSSGLITEAFF
TRBV6-1	TRBD2	many	TRBJ2-2	TGTGCCATCGGCGGGGGGCTGGCCCCGATCGGGGAGCTGTTTTTT	CAIGGGLAPIGELFF
TRBV28	-	-	TRBJ1-5	TGTGCCAGCAGACCCGGACAGTCATATCAGCCCCAGCATTTT	CASRPGQSYQPQHF
TRBV2	-	-	TRBJ1-5	TGTGCCAGCAGGGGGACATGGTGGGGTAGAATGGAGCAGCCCCAGCATTTT	CASRGTWWGRMEQPQHF